Listed here is a single TCR beta chain. V was pared by 1 base and J by 2 bases, with 15 bases between. Germline CDR1 and CDR2: KGHSH and LQKENI. The CDR3 length is 16 residues. The entry originates in a study of blood T cell repertoires in COVID-19. Study in general: Acute and convalescent COVID-19 specimens originated in the United States, Italy and Spain. The analysed material was cDNA or gDNA that came from T cells, B-cell-depleted T cells, or PBMCs.

In the original analysis: Estimates of nucleated cell counts were drawn from the amplification of reference gene primers. Repertoires were generated with immunoSEQ multiplex PCR, while TCRdb's copy carries only in-frame clones and drops some. V, J and clone size are those of that table, while D and trimming were read from the DNA. The sample consists of around 48,000 clones, more than 75% of them appearing once. The source of this sequence is a man between 60 and 75 years old with active or convalescent COVID-19. The sample comprised peripheral blood. The chain couples TRBV18 to TRBJ2-7; possibly TRBD1 for D (5 bases). The CDR3 DNA follows: TGTGCCAGCTCACCACAGGGGAATGCAGGGACCTACGAGCAGTACTTC. Residues: CASSPQGNAGTYEQYF.